The entry below gives a single TCR beta chain sequence along with its context. The specificity of this receptor is unknown. Base quality data are lacking; no much larger clone is found one base away. These data come from a study of T cell repertoires in cytomegalovirus infection (dated by TCRdb to about 2019). In terms of the full investigation: The HLA type of each donor mattered for the analysis, because public TCR beta signatures pointed to carriage of CMV infection along with the matching HLA type. Overall study outcomes, separate from this receptor: In both this cohort and an independent cohort of some 370 donors, the cumulative frequency of public TCR beta family members distinguished carriers of CMV infection plus the relevant HLA type. The ex vivo response was dominated by HLA-C-restricted CMV-specific TCR beta clonotypes, which also provided the single most frequent clonotype in two of eight donors.

From cysteine to phenylalanine, the CDR3 is 13 amino acids long. Only the CDR3 portion is preserved as DNA: 39 bases, with reading frame beginning at the first base. Between the V and J ends, shortened by 6 bases and 0 bases respectively, the junction contains 6 bases. The germline V gene (reference sequence) specifies SEHNR as CDR1 and FQNEAQ as CDR2. Sequenced on an Illumina HiSeq 1500. The public reads were reanalyzed by TCRdb: fastp trimming at Q25, MiXCR alignment, in-frame beta chains only. A single entry per CDR3 protein holds the most common genes and DNA from its merged rows. In this sample the table shows some 300,000 distinct CDR3 sequences, 9.6% of which occur a single time. Approximately 2.4% of the sample comes from the top ten.

The source material was PBMCs. This TCR derives from a human donor in good health (CMV status not recorded). Some clones in this sample may be carry-over from other donors' samples. The V gene is TRBV7-9 and the J gene is TRBJ1-5, with the D gene call left open. The DNA is TGTGCCAGCAGACAACATAGCAATCAGCCCCAGCATTTT. This is translated as CASRQHSNQPQHF.